These 21 T cell receptor beta chains were sequenced from one sample in a study of human T cells and chemical hapten exposure. Time point described: patch test 1, 2 weeks after DPC sensitization. Stated treatment: therapeutic diphenylcyclopropenone sensitization with weekly scalp DPC. TCRdb analysed the RACE reads with MiXCR anew, one entry per CDR3 protein. The data show approximately 110,000 distinct CDR3 sequences, 11% seen once. The material was whole blood, obtained in connection with sensitization to the hapten diphenylcyclopropenone (DPC). All receptors derive from a woman between 40 and 55 years old with alopecia areata. Some clones in this sample may be carry-over from other donors' samples.

This clonotype showed up many times. The gene calls are TRBV2 and TRBJ2-1, with D perhaps matching TRBD2 (7 bases). CDR1 is SNHLY, CDR2 FYNNEI, per germline. V lost 3 bases and J 8 bases, leaving 14 bases between the germline ends. The CDR3 is 14 residues long. CDR3 amino acids: CASSDRQGRDEQFF. CDR3 bases: TGTGCCAGCAGTGACCGGCAGGGGAGGGATGAGCAGTTCTTC.

This clonotype was observed at least ten times. The chain uses TRBV20-1 and TRBJ1-5; D gene uncertain. The germline V and J ends were trimmed by 1 base and 1 base, with 14 bases remaining between them. The CDR3 sequence is 16 residues long. Germline V gene sequence: CDR1 DFQATT, CDR2 SNEGSKA (reference sequence). The CDR3 bases are TGCAGTGCTAGAGCCCGATCAAAGGGAAGCAATCAGCCCCAGCATTTT. This encodes CSARARSKGSNQPQHF.

In its sample, this clonotype was seen many times. The gene calls are TRBV11-2 and TRBJ2-7; TRBD1 aligns across 8 bases. J lost 6 bases, V lost 1 base, and 8 bases had no gene match. The CDR3 length is 15 residues. CDR1 and CDR2 (germline): SGHAT, FQNNGV. CDR3 in DNA: TGTGCCAGCAGCTTAGTGCGGACAGGGCCCTTCGAGCAGTACTTC. Translated, it gives CASSLVRTGPFEQYF.

This clonotype was counted only a few times. This chain links TRBV7-2 with TRBJ2-1; D might be TRBD1 or TRBD2, each matching 5 bases. Trimming removed 5 bases at V and 10 bases at J, with 27 bases between. The CDR3 spans 17 residues. In germline, CDR1 is SGHTA, CDR2 FQGNSA. The CDR3 spells CASSTKGLDLRTGEQFF. The CDR3 nucleotides read TGTGCCAGCAGCACCAAGGGGTTGGACTTGAGGACCGGCGAGCAGTTCTTC.

In its sample, this clonotype was seen a few times. One end of the junction is discordant with germline, which a read error may explain. The CDR3 here is CASSESRGSPNEQFF. CDR3 in DNA: TGTGCTAGCAGCGAATCCAGGGGGAGTCCCAATGAGCAGTTCTTC. The gene calls are TRBV7-7 and TRBJ2-1, with 7 bases lining up with TRBD1. Germline-derived CDR1 and CDR2 are SSHAT and FNYEAQ (reference sequence). The CDR3 consists of 15 residues.

This sequence joins TRBV3-1 and TRBJ2-1, with 7 bases identical to TRBD2. Germline V gives CDR1 LGHDT, CDR2 YNNKEL (reference sequence). J was trimmed by 0 bases and V by 4 bases; bases with no gene match: 15. The CDR3 runs 19 residues. The CDR3 sequence: CASSPKRGRDLSSYNEQFF. For the CDR3, the DNA is TGTGCCAGCAGCCCCAAGCGGGGAAGAGACCTAAGCTCCTACAATGAGCAGTTCTTC.

The table lists this clonotype with a few counts. The genes are TRBV28 and TRBJ2-1; 7 positions match TRBD2. The CDR3 extends over 18 amino acids. Germline assignment: CDR1 MDHEN and CDR2 SYDVKM. V was pared by 6 bases and J by 0 bases, with 14 bases of the junction left unmatched. The CDR3: CASRPIPLAPSSYNEQFF. DNA for the CDR3: TGTGCCAGCAGACCCATACCACTAGCGCCGAGCTCCTACAATGAGCAGTTCTTC.

V gene TRBV6-2 or TRBV6-3 combines with J gene TRBJ2-7; 7 positions agree with TRBD2. This CDR3 contains 16 residues. V trimming: 0 bases; J trimming: 3 bases; junction bases outside the gene matches: 8. The germline V gene has CDR1 MNHEY and CDR2 SVGEGT. The CDR3 here is CASSYSRAGDGYEQYF. In nucleotides, the CDR3 is TGTGCCAGCAGTTACTCGAGGGCGGGGGACGGCTACGAGCAGTACTTC.

This clonotype was counted only a few times. Here the CDR3 reads CASLGQGAPISEAFF. In DNA form, the CDR3 reads TGTGCCAGCCTGGGACAGGGGGCCCCTATCTCTGAAGCTTTCTTT. The gene calls are TRBV2 and TRBJ1-1, with 12 bases matching TRBD1. Germline CDR1 SNHLY, CDR2 FYNNEI. After removal of 8 bases from V and 6 bases from J, the junction contained 10 bases not matched to a gene. This CDR3 region has 15 residues.

The chain carries TRBV6-5 and TRBJ2-7, with 7 bases identical to TRBD1. Germline lookup yields CDR1 MNHEY and CDR2 SVGAGI. The CDR3 extends over 12 amino acids. Trimming removed 9 bases from V and 6 bases from J; junction bases left unmatched: 8. CDR3 in amino acids: CASSGQRAEQYF. CDR3 sequence (DNA): TGTGCCAGTTCGGGACAGAGGGCCGAGCAGTACTTC.

The genes are TRBV21-1 and TRBJ2-7. TRBV21-1 is noted as a pseudogene. CDR3 size: 17 residues. CDR3 loop: CASSKAYTHAGSYEQYF. The DNA for the CDR3 is TGTGCCAGCAGCAAAGCGTACACCCACGCTGGCTCCTACGAGCAGTACTTC.

Only a few counts were recorded for this clonotype. V and J are TRBV24-1 and TRBJ2-1; TRBD1 matches at 8 bases. This CDR3 has 17 amino acids. Germline loops: CDR1 KGHDR, CDR2 SFDVKD. J lost 0 bases, V lost 2 bases, and 5 bases had no gene match. The CDR3 here is CATSDSYRGISYNEQFF. The CDR3, as DNA: TGTGCCACCAGTGATTCCTACAGGGGGATCTCCTACAATGAGCAGTTCTTC.

This rearrangement joins TRBV12-3 or TRBV12-4 to TRBJ2-2, with D possibly TRBD1 on 5 matching bases. Trimming shortened V by 6 bases and J by 7 bases, and 18 bases separated the two germline ends. The CDR3 has 15 amino acids. In DNA form, the CDR3 reads TGTGCCAGCAGCCAAACAGGTGCCCGGGTCGGGGAGCTGTTTTTT. Its translation is CASSQTGARVGELFF.

This clonotype was found a few times. V and J are TRBV6-2 or TRBV6-3 and TRBJ2-1; D is possibly TRBD1 (5 bases). This CDR3 region has 12 residues. Germline-derived CDR1 and CDR2 are MNHEY and SVGEGT. Deletions cut 4 bases from V and 12 bases from J, with 13 bases between. The CDR3 region has the DNA TGTGCCAGCAGTTTCCAGGGTAGGGGGCAGTTCTTC. It yields the protein CASSFQGRGQFF.

This clonotype was counted between two and nine times. The chain recombines TRBV28 with TRBJ2-1; no firm D call. From germline, CDR1 is MDHEN and CDR2 SYDVKM. The CDR3 is 16 amino acids. Between the trimmed V and J ends, which lost 5 bases and 5 bases, there was a span of 19 bases. For the CDR3, the DNA is TGTGCCAGCAGTCCTTCCTATGGCTCCGTGGACAATGAGCAGTTCTTC. Translation: CASSPSYGSVDNEQFF.

This clonotype was counted many times. The chain is built from TRBV7-2 and TRBJ1-5, with 8 positions matching TRBD1. The CDR3 extends over 16 amino acids. Losses at the gene ends were 3 bases for V and 3 bases for J; bases not matched to a gene: 7. CDR1 and CDR2 (germline): SGHTA, FQGNSA. The CDR3 DNA reads TGTGCCAGCAGCTTTCAGACAGGGGCTGTCAATCAGCCCCAGCATTTT. Translated, it gives CASSFQTGAVNQPQHF.

The chain combines TRBV7-9 with TRBJ1-1; TRBD1 might be the D (6 bases). The germline V and J ends were trimmed by 5 bases and 4 bases, with 23 bases remaining between them. CDR1 SEHNR and CDR2 FQNEAQ come from the germline V gene (reference sequence). The CDR3 is made up of 17 amino acids. CDR3 residues: CASSPQLQGRDITEAFF. CDR3 coding DNA: TGTGCCAGCAGCCCGCAGTTACAGGGAAGGGATATCACTGAAGCTTTCTTT.

Only a few counts were recorded for this clonotype. V gene TRBV5-6 combines with J gene TRBJ2-1; 12 positions agree with TRBD2. The germline V gene has CDR1 SGHDT and CDR2 YYEEEE. This CDR3 contains 19 residues. The trim removed 5 bases at V and 1 base at J, leaving 13 bases unmatched. CDR3 amino acids: CASRSSGLAGQMSYNEQFF. CDR3 bases: TGTGCCAGCAGGAGCTCGGGACTAGCGGGCCAAATGTCCTACAATGAGCAGTTCTTC.

This clonotype was counted between two and nine times. The chain couples TRBV20-1 to TRBJ2-1; TRBD2 matches at 11 bases. V dropped 1 base and J dropped 3; count of bases not matched to a gene: 2. CDR1 and CDR2 (germline): DFQATT, SNEGSKA (reference sequence). The CDR3 runs to 15 residues. CDR3 nucleotide sequence: TGCAGTGCTAGAGGGGGACTAGCGGTCTACAATGAGCAGTTCTTC. Protein product: CSARGGLAVYNEQFF.

This chain connects TRBV28 to TRBJ2-6; 8 nucleotides line up with TRBD1. Germline CDR1 is MDHEN and CDR2 is SYDVKM. After removal of 5 bases from V and 13 bases from J, the junction contained 10 bases not matched to a gene. The CDR3 runs to 14 residues. The CDR3 nucleotides are TGTGCCAGCAGTGTTCAGGGGGCTGCCACGGTCCTGACTTTC. Its protein product is CASSVQGAATVLTF.

V gene TRBV6-1 combines with J gene TRBJ1-5; D gene unclear. This CDR3 comprises 14 residues. V lost 5 bases and J lost 4, with 12 bases in between. Germline V lookup: CDR1 MNHNS, CDR2 SASEGT. The CDR3 reads CASSTDSLNQPQHF. In DNA, the CDR3 is TGTGCCAGCAGTACCGATTCTCTGAATCAGCCCCAGCATTTT.